What follows are 4 T cell receptor beta chains derived from one specimen sequenced in a study of blood T cell repertoires in COVID-19. The data were produced by immunoSEQ multiplex PCR, yet TCRdb's version contains in-frame clones alone and is incomplete. The repertoire has over 150,000 clones, around nine tenths of them found once; the top ten carry 12%. The sequencing input was peripheral blood. The source of these receptors is a woman aged 65 to 85 with COVID-19, enrolled during active disease.

V and J are TRBV18 and TRBJ2-5; tentative D call: TRBD1 (6 bases). This CDR3 is built from 14 residues. The V gene lost 6 bases and the J gene lost 0 bases, with 11 bases spanning the gap. Germline assignment: CDR1 KGHSH and CDR2 LQKENI. The CDR3 nucleotides read TGTGCCAGCTCTCCGCGACAGGACCAAGAGACCCAGTACTTC. As protein: CASSPRQDQETQYF. Using reference TRBV18 and TRBJ2-5 for the parts outside the CDR3, the full variable domain is NAGVMQNPRHLVRRRGQEARLRCSPMKGHSHVYWYRQLPEEGLKFMVYLQKENIIDESGMPKERFSAEFPKEGPSILRIQQVVRGDSAAYFCASSPRQDQETQYFGPGTRLLVL.

The V call is TRBV30, the J call TRBJ1-6; D unresolved. V gave up 1 base and J gave up 10 bases, with 11 bases separating them. Germline V lookup: CDR1 GTSNPN, CDR2 SVGIG (reference sequence). This CDR3 has 13 residues. The CDR3 sequence is CAWSDRRGSPLHF. The CDR3 region has the DNA TGTGCCTGGAGTGATAGGCGAGGGTCACCCCTCCACTTT.

The chain uses TRBV7-8 and TRBJ1-4; D is uncertain. The V end was cut by 2 bases, the J end by 7 bases, with 8 bases between. Germline V CDR1 and CDR2: SGHVS, FQNEAQ. The CDR3 runs 13 residues. The CDR3 spells CASSLPGGEKLFF. The CDR3, as DNA: TGTGCCAGCAGCTTACCCGGAGGTGAAAAACTGTTTTTT. Using reference TRBV7-8 and TRBJ1-4 for the parts outside the CDR3, the full variable domain is GAGVSQSPRYKVAKRGQDVALRCDPISGHVSLFWYQQALGQGPEFLTYFQNEAQLDKSGLPSDRFFAERPEGSVSTLKIQRTQQEDSAVYLCASSLPGGEKLFFGSGTQLSVL.

This chain connects TRBV19 to TRBJ2-5; 10 bases align to TRBD2. Germline V CDR1 and CDR2: LNHDA, SQIVND (reference sequence). The CDR3 runs to 13 residues. V shed 8 bases and J 1 base; nucleotides not matched to a gene: 1. DNA for the CDR3: TGTGCCAGTGGGACTAGCGTCCAAGAGACCCAGTACTTC. Amino acid sequence: CASGTSVQETQYF.